Below, 20 T cell receptor beta chains from the same sample are listed, as sequenced in a study of response to subunit inactivated influenza vaccine. TCRdb re-analysed the RT-PCR reads in MiXCR, keeping a single row per CDR3 protein. The top ten hold about a tenth of the sample, which has 300,000 to 350,000 distinct CDR3 sequences, 22% seen once. The source was PBMCs from blood, collected 21 months after vaccination. The receptors were sampled from a man aged 45 to 75 who received an inactivated influenza vaccine.

This clonotype has just a few counts. The chain is built from TRBV4-2 and TRBJ1-6, with TRBD1 identical over 8 bases. The V gene's germline CDR1 is LGHNA and CDR2 YNFKEQ. There are 15 residues in the CDR3. Trimming took 0 bases from V and 6 from J; bases not matched to a gene: 1. The CDR3 DNA sequence: TGTGCCAGCAGCCAAGAGGGACAGGCTAATTCACCCCTCCACTTT. This sequence encodes CASSQEGQANSPLHF.

The chain joins TRBV10-3 to TRBJ2-3; TRBD2 matches at 12 bases. The CDR3 has 18 amino acids. With 2 bases clipped from V and 0 bases from J, the junction kept 6 bases outside the gene matches. Germline V CDR1 and CDR2: ENHRY, SYGVKD. The CDR3 DNA follows: TGTGCCATCAGTGAGAGGGGACTAGCGGGCTATAGCACAGATACGCAGTATTTT. This encodes CAISERGLAGYSTDTQYF.

The chain is built from TRBV7-2 and TRBJ2-7, with unresolved D. Germline V CDR1 and CDR2: SGHTA, FQGNSA. V gave up 1 base and J gave up 2 bases, with 9 bases separating them. This CDR3 region has 14 residues. The CDR3 DNA reads as TGTGCCAGCAGCTTAGGGGTAGGGCCCTACGAGCAGTACTTC. Translating it yields CASSLGVGPYEQYF.

Many counts were recorded for this clonotype. Relative to the germline gene, one junction end is altered; a read error may explain this. The rearrangement uses TRBV6-1 and TRBJ2-3, with 10 nucleotides matching TRBD2. This CDR3 is built from 17 residues. Germline V gene lookup returns CDR1 MNHNS and CDR2 SASEGT. In DNA, the CDR3 is TGTGCCAGCAGTAAAGCGGGAGGGTTATCTAGCACAGATACGCAGTATTTT. It codes for CASSKAGGLSSTDTQYF.

Only a few counts were recorded for this clonotype. This chain connects TRBV18 to TRBJ1-4; D is undetermined. V was pared by 6 bases and J by 5 bases, with 16 bases between. The CDR3 consists of 15 residues. The germline CDR1 and CDR2 sequences are KGHSH and LQKENI. The CDR3 DNA reads as TGTGCCAGCTCCCGAAATCCGGGGATAAATGAAAAACTGTTTTTT. It yields the protein CASSRNPGINEKLFF.

This chain connects TRBV5-6 to TRBJ2-6; D call uncertain. The CDR3 extends over 16 amino acids. V was trimmed by 4 bases and J by 2 bases, leaving 13 bases between them. Looked up from germline, CDR1 is SGHDT and CDR2 is YYEEEE. CDR3 nucleotide sequence: TGTGCCAGCAGCAGAAGAGGAAAGCCTGGGGCCAACGTCCTGACTTTC. Translating gives CASSRRGKPGANVLTF.

The chain recombines TRBV5-1 with TRBJ1-3, with D unclear. Germline CDR1 SGHRS, CDR2 YFSETQ. The CDR3 is 14 amino acids. V was cut by 0 bases and J by 1 base, with 5 bases left in between. The CDR3 bases are TGCGCCAGCAGCTTGGGTATGTCTGGAAACACCATATATTTT. It yields the protein CASSLGMSGNTIYF.

This sequence joins TRBV6-5 and TRBJ1-5; 7 bases agree with TRBD1. This CDR3 contains 14 residues. Germline CDR1 MNHEY, CDR2 SVGAGI. V was pared by 5 bases and J by 6 bases, with 7 bases of the junction left unmatched. CDR3 sequence (DNA): TGTGCCAGCAGTATCGACAGGGAGGTTCAGCCCCAGCATTTT. It specifies CASSIDREVQPQHF.

This clonotype was recorded at least ten times. The gene calls are TRBV6-5 and TRBJ1-1; no clear D. Deletions cut 8 bases from V and 4 bases from J, with 8 bases between. The CDR3 totals 11 residues. The V gene's germline CDR1 is MNHEY and CDR2 SVGAGI. CDR3 bases: TGTGCCAGCCAACGGGGCACTGAAGCTTTCTTT. Translated: CASQRGTEAFF.

The V gene is TRBV6-2 or TRBV6-3, the J gene TRBJ1-6; the match to TRBD1 covers 7 bases. The germline gives CDR1 MNHEY, CDR2 SVGEGT. J lost 8 bases, V lost 10 bases, and 5 bases had no gene match. The CDR3 sequence is 12 residues long. CDR3 coding DNA: TGTGCCACCGGCCAGGGGGATTCACCCCTCCACTTT. It yields the protein CATGQGDSPLHF.

V gene TRBV12-3 or TRBV12-4 combines with J gene TRBJ1-3; 7 bases are shared with TRBD1. The CDR3 totals 16 residues. The V segment lost 4 bases and the J segment 5 bases; nucleotides outside the gene matches: 11. CDR3 sequence (DNA): TGTGCCAGCAGTTCCCTTCCGGCAGGGGGTAGAAACACCATATATTTT. Translated: CASSSLPAGGRNTIYF.

This clonotype was found many times. V and J are TRBV18 and TRBJ1-6, with D possibly being TRBD1 (5 bases). The length of the CDR3 is 14 residues. Germline V gives CDR1 KGHSH, CDR2 LQKENI. V was clipped by 5 bases and J by 5 bases, with 10 bases between them. The CDR3 DNA reads TGTGCCAGCTCAGCCGGGGCAGATAATTCACCCCTCCACTTT. Protein product: CASSAGADNSPLHF. The full variable domain, its missing parts supplied by reference TRBV18 and TRBJ1-6, is NAGVMQNPRHLVRRRGQEARLRCSPMKGHSHVYWYRQLPEEGLKFMVYLQKENIIDESGMPKERFSAEFPKEGPSILRIQQVVRGDSAAYFCASSAGADNSPLHFGNGTRLTVT.

The rearrangement links TRBV4-2 to TRBJ1-2, with D possibly matching TRBD1 (5 bases). The V gene's germline CDR1 is LGHNA and CDR2 YNFKEQ. V was shortened by 2 bases and J by 4 bases, with 20 bases between the two germline ends. The CDR3 has 17 amino acids. CDR3 DNA sequence: TGTGCCAGCAGCCAATCGGTCGGGGGTATCCTTTCCTATGGCTACACCTTC. This codes for CASSQSVGGILSYGYTF.

This clonotype was counted between two and nine times. The chain couples TRBV29-1 to TRBJ2-6, with D possibly TRBD1 on 6 matching bases. The CDR3 extends over 17 amino acids. The germline V gene has CDR1 SQVTM and CDR2 ANQGSEA. The V end lost 7 bases, the J end lost 0 bases, and 19 bases lay between the germline ends. The CDR3 DNA is TGCAGCGGGTGGGGGCTAGACGGGATCTCTGGGGCCAACGTCCTGACTTTC. Residues: CSGWGLDGISGANVLTF.

The chain combines TRBV2 with TRBJ2-5; the D gene is possibly TRBD1 (5 bases). This CDR3 region has 15 residues. Germline V CDR1 and CDR2: SNHLY, FYNNEI. Trimming took 6 bases from V and 5 from J, leaving 19 bases between them. Written as DNA, the CDR3 is TGTGCCAGCAGGTCCCCGGTAGGGGTCGGGGAGACCCAGTACTTC. Protein product: CASRSPVGVGETQYF.

This clonotype was seen at least ten times. The V gene is TRBV12-3 or TRBV12-4, the J gene TRBJ1-5, with TRBD1 identical over 7 bases. CDR3 length: 13 amino acids. Germline trimming cut 6 bases from V and 5 bases from J; bases unmatched to any gene: 4. The CDR3 DNA reads TGTGCCAGCAGGTGGACAGGTGATCAGCCCCAGCATTTT. The encoded protein is CASRWTGDQPQHF.

The rearrangement links TRBV28 to TRBJ1-2; the D gene is possibly TRBD1 (6 bases). Trimming took 4 bases from V and 4 from J, leaving 13 bases between them. CDR1 and CDR2 from the germline V gene are MDHEN and SYDVKM. The CDR3 totals 14 residues. The chain's CDR3 is CASSSGQPFYGYTF. CDR3 sequence (DNA): TGTGCCAGCAGTTCTGGACAGCCCTTCTATGGCTACACCTTC.

This rearrangement joins TRBV5-1 to TRBJ1-6, with D maybe TRBD1 (5 bases). There are 16 residues in the CDR3. Germline loops: CDR1 SGHRS, CDR2 YFSETQ. V gave up 4 bases and J gave up 0 bases, with 11 bases separating them. CDR3 protein: CASSQDTSSYNSPLHF. The CDR3 bases are TGCGCCAGCAGCCAGGACACGAGCTCCTATAATTCACCCCTCCACTTT.

At least ten counts were recorded for this clonotype. V usage is TRBV30 and J usage is TRBJ1-1, with D possibly being TRBD1 (5 bases). The germline V and J ends were trimmed by 1 base and 6 bases, with 12 bases remaining between them. Germline assignment: CDR1 GTSNPN and CDR2 SVGIG (reference sequence). This CDR3 comprises 13 residues. The CDR3 loop reads CAWSDGAWAEAFF. In DNA, the CDR3 is TGTGCCTGGAGTGATGGGGCATGGGCTGAAGCTTTCTTT.

V gene TRBV21-1 combines with J gene TRBJ1-1; the table's D call, TRBD1, has no DNA check behind it. TRBV21-1 corresponds to a pseudogene. This CDR3 region has 15 residues. CDR3 nucleotides: TGTGCCAGCAGCATTAGGGGGGAAAGGGACACTGAAGCTTTCTTT. It specifies CASSIRGERDTEAFF.